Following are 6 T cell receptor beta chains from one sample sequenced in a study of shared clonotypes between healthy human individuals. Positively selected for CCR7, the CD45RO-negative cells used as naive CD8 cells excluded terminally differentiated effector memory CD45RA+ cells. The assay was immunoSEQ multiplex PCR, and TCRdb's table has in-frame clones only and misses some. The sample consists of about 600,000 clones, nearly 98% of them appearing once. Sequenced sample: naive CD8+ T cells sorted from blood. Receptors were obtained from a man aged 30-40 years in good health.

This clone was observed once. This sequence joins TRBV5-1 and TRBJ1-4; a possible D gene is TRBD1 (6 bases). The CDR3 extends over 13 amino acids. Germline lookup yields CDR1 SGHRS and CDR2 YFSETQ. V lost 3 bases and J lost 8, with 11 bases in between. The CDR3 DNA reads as TGCGCCAGCAGCTCGTGGGGGGGCGAAAAACTGTTTTTT. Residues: CASSSWGGEKLFF.

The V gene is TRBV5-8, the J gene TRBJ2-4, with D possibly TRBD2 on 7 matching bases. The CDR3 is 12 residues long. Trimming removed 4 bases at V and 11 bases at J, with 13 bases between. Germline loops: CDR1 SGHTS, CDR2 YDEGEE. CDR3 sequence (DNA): TGTGCCAGCAGCGTCGGGGGGCCCGTTCAGTACTTC. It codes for CASSVGGPVQYF.

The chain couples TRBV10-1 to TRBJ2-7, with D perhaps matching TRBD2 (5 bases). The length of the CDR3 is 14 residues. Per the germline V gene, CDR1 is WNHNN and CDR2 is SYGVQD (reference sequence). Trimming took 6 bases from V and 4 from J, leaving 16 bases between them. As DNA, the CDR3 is TGCGCCAGCAGCCCGGGCCCTACGGGGTACGAGCAGTACTTC. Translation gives CASSPGPTGYEQYF.

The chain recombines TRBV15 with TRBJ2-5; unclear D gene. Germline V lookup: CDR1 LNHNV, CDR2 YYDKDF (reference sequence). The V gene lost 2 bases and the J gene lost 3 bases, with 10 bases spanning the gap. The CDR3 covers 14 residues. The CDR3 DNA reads TGTGCCACCAGCAGAAAACCGACGGAAGAGACCCAGTACTTC. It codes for CATSRKPTEETQYF.

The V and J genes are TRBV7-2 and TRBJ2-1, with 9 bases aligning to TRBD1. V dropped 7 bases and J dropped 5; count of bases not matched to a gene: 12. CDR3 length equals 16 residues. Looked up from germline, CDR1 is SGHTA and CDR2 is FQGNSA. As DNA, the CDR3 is TGTGCCAGCAACCGGGTGGGACAGGGTATTCACAATGAGCAGTTCTTC. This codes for CASNRVGQGIHNEQFF.

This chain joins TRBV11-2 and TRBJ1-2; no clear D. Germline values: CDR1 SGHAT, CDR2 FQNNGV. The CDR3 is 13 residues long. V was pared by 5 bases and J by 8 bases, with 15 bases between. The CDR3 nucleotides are TGTGCCAGCAGCATCGACATTATCCACGGCTACACCTTC. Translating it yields CASSIDIIHGYTF. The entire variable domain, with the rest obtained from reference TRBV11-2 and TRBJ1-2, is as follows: EAGVAQSPRYKIIEKRQSVAFWCNPISGHATLYWYQQILGQGPKLLIQFQNNGVVDDSQLPKDRFSAERLKGVDSTLKIQPAKLEDSAVYLCASSIDIIHGYTFGSGTRLTVV.